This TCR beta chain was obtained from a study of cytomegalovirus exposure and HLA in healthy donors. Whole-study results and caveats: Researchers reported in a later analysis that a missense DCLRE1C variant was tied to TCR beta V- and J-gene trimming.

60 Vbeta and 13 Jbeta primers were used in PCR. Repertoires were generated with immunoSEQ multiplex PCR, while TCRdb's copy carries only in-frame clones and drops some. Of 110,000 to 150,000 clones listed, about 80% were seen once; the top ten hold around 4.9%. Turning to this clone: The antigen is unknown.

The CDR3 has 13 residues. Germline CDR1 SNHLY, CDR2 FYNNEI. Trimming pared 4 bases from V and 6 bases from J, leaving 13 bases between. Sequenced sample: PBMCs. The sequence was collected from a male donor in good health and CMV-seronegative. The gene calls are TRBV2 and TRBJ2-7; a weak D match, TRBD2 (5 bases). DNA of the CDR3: TGTGCCAGCAGTGTGGCGGACGGAGGCGAGCAGTACTTC. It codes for CASSVADGGEQYF.